The 9 T cell receptor beta chains presented below share a single source sample, sequenced in a study of T cell responses to AZD1222 COVID-19 vaccine. TCRdb keeps only in-frame clones here, not all; method: immunoSEQ multiplex PCR. Of 150,000 to 200,000 clones listed, around 92% are singletons. Specimen: peripheral blood, collected 28 days after the second AZD1222 dose. The receptors here all came from an adult who received the AZD1222 COVID-19 vaccine.

The chain joins TRBV19 to TRBJ1-1; D gene uncertain. The V end was cut by 7 bases, the J end by 2 bases, with 11 bases between. Germline CDR1 reads LNHDA; CDR2 reads SQIVND (reference sequence). CDR3 size: 13 residues. CDR3 protein: CASTLGLNTEAFF. The CDR3 nucleotides are TGTGCCAGTACCCTAGGGCTTAACACTGAAGCTTTCTTT.

This clone was observed a handful of times. The rearrangement joins TRBV4-1 to TRBJ1-1, with 8 bases lining up with TRBD1. CDR3 length: 16 residues. Looked up from germline, CDR1 is MGHRA and CDR2 is YSYEKL. J was trimmed by 0 bases and V by 1 base; bases with no gene match: 4. CDR3 loop: CASSQVGTGVNTEAFF. CDR3 bases: TGCGCCAGCAGCCAAGTTGGGACAGGCGTGAACACTGAAGCTTTCTTT.

The chain joins TRBV7-2 to TRBJ2-1, with no clear D. Germline loops: CDR1 SGHTA, CDR2 FQGNSA. The CDR3 length is 13 residues. The V gene lost 1 base and the J gene lost 9 bases, with 10 bases spanning the gap. The CDR3 region is CASSLGLVTEQFF. CDR3 nucleotides: TGTGCCAGCAGCTTAGGATTAGTGACTGAGCAGTTCTTC. The whole variable domain, remainder taken from reference TRBV7-2 and TRBJ2-1, is GAGVSQSPSNKVTEKGKDVELRCDPISGHTALYWYRQSLGQGLEFLIYFQGNSAPDKSGLPSDRFSAERTGGSVSTLTIQRTQQEDSAVYLCASSLGLVTEQFFGPGTRLTVL.

In its sample, this clone was seen once. The rearrangement joins TRBV12-3 or TRBV12-4 to TRBJ1-2; D gene uncertain. V was trimmed by 4 bases and J by 4 bases, leaving 7 bases between them. The CDR3 length is 12 residues. In DNA, the CDR3 is TGTGCCAGCAGTTCAGGTTTCTATGGCTACACCTTC. This codes for CASSSGFYGYTF.

V is TRBV5-1 and J is TRBJ1-1, with TRBD1 matching over 11 bases. Germline values: CDR1 SGHRS, CDR2 YFSETQ. V lost 4 bases and J lost 0; bases outside the gene matches: 5. The CDR3 covers 16 residues. CDR3 DNA: TGCGCCAGCAGCCTTGGGACAGGGGGTATGAACACTGAAGCTTTCTTT. Translated, it gives CASSLGTGGMNTEAFF.

This clone has a single count. The V and J genes are TRBV7-9 and TRBJ2-1; 10 bases match TRBD2. Germline V CDR1 and CDR2: SEHNR, FQNEAQ (reference sequence). V shed 5 bases, J shed 6 bases, and the junction held 7 bases outside the gene matches. The CDR3 extends over 15 amino acids. CDR3 loop: CASSLLAGPVNEQFF. As DNA, the CDR3 is TGTGCCAGCAGCCTACTAGCGGGACCCGTCAATGAGCAGTTCTTC. Complete variable domain (other parts from reference TRBV7-9 and TRBJ2-1): DTGVSQNPRHKITKRGQNVTFRCDPISEHNRLYWYRQTLGQGPEFLTYFQNEAQLEKSRLLSDRFSAERPKGSFSTLEIQRTEQGDSAMYLCASSLLAGPVNEQFFGPGTRLTVL.

The gene calls are TRBV13 and TRBJ2-7; D possibly corresponds to TRBD1 (6 bases). Germline CDR1 reads PRHDT; CDR2 reads FYEKMQ (reference sequence). The CDR3 contains 15 residues. Trimming left V 4 bases short and J 2 bases short, with 15 bases between. The CDR3 DNA sequence: TGTGCCAGCAGCTCCGTAGAGACAGGCACCTACGAGCAGTACTTC. It translates to CASSSVETGTYEQYF. Supplemented by reference TRBV13 and TRBJ2-7, the full variable domain reads AAGVIQSPRHLIKEKRETATLKCYPIPRHDTVYWYQQGPGQDPQFLISFYEKMQSDKGSIPDRFSAQQFSDYHSELNMSSLELGDSALYFCASSSVETGTYEQYFGPGTRLTVT.

The V gene is TRBV6-5, the J gene TRBJ1-2; no firm D call. The CDR3 contains 16 residues. Germline loops: CDR1 MNHEY, CDR2 SVGAGI. Trimming removed 6 bases at V and 1 base at J, with 18 bases between. CDR3: CASRYTRADFNYGYTF. The CDR3 nucleotides read TGTGCCAGCAGGTACACCCGGGCAGACTTTAACTATGGCTACACCTTC.

CDR3 in DNA: TGTGCCAGCAGCCTACAGTTATCCTATGGCTACACCTTC. Amino acids: CASSLQLSYGYTF. The rearrangement joins TRBV7-9 to TRBJ1-2; no clear D. The CDR3 runs 13 residues. From germline, CDR1 is SEHNR and CDR2 FQNEAQ (reference sequence). V was shortened by 5 bases and J by 4 bases, with 11 bases between the two germline ends.